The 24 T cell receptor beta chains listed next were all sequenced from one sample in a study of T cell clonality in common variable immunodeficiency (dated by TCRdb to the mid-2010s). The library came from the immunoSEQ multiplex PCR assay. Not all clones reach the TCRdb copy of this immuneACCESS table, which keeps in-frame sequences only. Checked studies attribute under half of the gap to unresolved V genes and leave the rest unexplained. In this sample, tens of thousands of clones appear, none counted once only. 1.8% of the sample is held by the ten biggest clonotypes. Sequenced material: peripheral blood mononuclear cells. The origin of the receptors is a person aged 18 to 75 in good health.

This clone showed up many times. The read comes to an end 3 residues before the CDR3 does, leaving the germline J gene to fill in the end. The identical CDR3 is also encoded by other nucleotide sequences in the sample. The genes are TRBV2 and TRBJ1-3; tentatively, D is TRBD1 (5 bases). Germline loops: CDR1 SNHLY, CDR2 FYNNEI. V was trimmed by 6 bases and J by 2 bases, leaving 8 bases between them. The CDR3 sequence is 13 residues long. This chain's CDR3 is CASRGETGNTIYF. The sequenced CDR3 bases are TGTGCCAGCAGAGGGGAAACTGGAAACACC.

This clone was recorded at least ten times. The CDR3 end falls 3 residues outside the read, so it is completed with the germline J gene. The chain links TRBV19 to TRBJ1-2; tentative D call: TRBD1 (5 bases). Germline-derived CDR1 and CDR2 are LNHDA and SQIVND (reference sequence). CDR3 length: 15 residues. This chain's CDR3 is CASSKDTGVFLGYTF. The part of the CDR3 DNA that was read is TGTGCCAGTAGTAAAGATACAGGCGTATTTCTAGGC. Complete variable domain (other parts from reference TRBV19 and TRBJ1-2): DGGITQSPKYLFRKEGQNVTLSCEQNLNHDAMYWYRQDPGQGLRLIYYSQIVNDFQKGDIAEGYSVSREKKESFPLTVTSAQKNPTAFYLCASSKDTGVFLGYTFGSGTRLTVV.

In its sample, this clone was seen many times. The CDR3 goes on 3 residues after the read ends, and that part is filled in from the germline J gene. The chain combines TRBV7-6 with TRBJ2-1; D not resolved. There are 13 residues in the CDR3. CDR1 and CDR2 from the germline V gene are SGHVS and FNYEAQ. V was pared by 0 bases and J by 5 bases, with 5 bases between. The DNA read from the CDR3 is TGTGCCAGCAGCTTAGCAACAGACAATGAG. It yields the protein CASSLATDNE. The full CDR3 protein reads CASSLATDNEQFF.

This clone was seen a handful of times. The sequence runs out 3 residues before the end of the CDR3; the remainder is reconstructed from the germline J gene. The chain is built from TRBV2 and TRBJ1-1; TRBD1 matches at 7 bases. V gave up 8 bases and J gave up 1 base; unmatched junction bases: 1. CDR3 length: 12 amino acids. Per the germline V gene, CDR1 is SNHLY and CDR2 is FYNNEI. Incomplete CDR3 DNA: TGTGCCAGCGGGACAGCGAACACTGAA. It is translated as CASGTANTE. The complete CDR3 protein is CASGTANTEAFF.

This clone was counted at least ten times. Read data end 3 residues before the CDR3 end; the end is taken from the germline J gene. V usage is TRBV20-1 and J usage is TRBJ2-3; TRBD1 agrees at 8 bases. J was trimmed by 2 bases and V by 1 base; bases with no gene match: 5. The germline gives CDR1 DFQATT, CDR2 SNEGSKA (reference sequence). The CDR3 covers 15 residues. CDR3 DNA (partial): TGCAGTGCTAGAGCCGACAGGGGAAACACAGATACG. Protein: CSARADRGNTDT. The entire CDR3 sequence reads CSARADRGNTDTQYF.

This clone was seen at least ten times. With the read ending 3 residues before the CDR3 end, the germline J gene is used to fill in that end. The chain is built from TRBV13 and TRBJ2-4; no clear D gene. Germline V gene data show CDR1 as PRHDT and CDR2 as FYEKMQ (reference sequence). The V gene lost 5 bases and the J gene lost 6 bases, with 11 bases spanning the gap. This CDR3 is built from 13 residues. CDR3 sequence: CASSPPFSNIQYF. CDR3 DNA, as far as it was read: TGTGCCAGCAGCCCCCCTTTTTCAAACATT.

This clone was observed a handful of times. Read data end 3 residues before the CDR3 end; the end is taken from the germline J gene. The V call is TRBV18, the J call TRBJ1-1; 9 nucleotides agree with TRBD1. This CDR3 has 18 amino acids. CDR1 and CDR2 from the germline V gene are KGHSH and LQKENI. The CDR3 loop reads CASSPRFATGGAGETAFF. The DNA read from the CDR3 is TGTGCCAGCTCACCACGATTTGCTACAGGGGGCGCCGGGGAGACC.

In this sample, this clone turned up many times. Partial CDR3 DNA: TGTGCCAGCAGTGGGAGGCCGCGGGACAGGCGAACCTACGAG. This gives the protein CASSGRPRDRRTYE. The entire CDR3 reads CASSGRPRDRRTYEQYF. This rearrangement joins TRBV2 to TRBJ2-7; 8 nucleotides align to TRBD1. With the read ending 3 residues before the CDR3 end, the germline J gene is used to fill in that end. Germline loops: CDR1 SNHLY, CDR2 FYNNEI. CDR3 size: 17 residues. The V gene end was trimmed by 4 bases and the J gene end by 2 bases; junction bases not matched to a gene: 13. Filled out from reference TRBV2 and TRBJ2-7, the complete variable domain reads EPEVTQTPSHQVTQMGQEVILRCVPISNHLYFYWYRQILGQKVEFLVSFYNNEISEKSEIFDDQFSVERPDGSNFTLKIRSTKLEDSAMYFCASSGRPRDRRTYEQYFGPGTRLTVT.

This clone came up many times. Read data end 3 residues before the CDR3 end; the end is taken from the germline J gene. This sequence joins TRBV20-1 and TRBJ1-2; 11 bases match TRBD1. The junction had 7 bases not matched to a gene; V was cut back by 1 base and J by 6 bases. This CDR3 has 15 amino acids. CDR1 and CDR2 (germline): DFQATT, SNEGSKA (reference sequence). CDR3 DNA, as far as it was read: TGCAGTGCTAGAGCCCCTGGGACAGGGGGGGATGGC. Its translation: CSARAPGTGGDG. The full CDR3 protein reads CSARAPGTGGDGYTF.

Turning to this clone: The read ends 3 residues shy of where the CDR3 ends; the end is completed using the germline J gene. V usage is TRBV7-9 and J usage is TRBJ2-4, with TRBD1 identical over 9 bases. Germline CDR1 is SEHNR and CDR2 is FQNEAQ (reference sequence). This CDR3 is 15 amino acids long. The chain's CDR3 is CASSTATGGSYGQYF. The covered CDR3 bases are TGTGCCAGCAGCACTGCCACAGGGGGCAGCTATGGT.

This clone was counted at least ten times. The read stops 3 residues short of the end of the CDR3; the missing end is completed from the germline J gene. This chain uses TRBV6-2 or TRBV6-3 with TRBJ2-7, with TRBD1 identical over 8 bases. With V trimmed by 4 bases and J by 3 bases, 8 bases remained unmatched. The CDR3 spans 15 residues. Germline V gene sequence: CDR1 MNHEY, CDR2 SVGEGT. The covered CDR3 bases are TGTGCCAGCAGTTCCCGACGACAGGGGAGCTACGAG. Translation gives CASSSRRQGSYE. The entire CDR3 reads CASSSRRQGSYEQYF.

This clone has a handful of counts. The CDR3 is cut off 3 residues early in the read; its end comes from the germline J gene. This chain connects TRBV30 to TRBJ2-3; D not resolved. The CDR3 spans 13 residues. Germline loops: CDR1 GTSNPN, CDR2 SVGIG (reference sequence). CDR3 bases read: TGTGCCTGGAGTTCGGCGGCCGTCTCAGCG. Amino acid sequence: CAWSSAAVSA. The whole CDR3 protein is CAWSSAAVSAQYF.

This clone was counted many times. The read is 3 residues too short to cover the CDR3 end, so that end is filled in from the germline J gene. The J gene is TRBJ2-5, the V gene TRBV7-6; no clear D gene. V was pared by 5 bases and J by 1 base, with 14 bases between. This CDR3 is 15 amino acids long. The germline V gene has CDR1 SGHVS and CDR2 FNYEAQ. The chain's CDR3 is CASSMSTSFQETQYF. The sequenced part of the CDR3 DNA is TGTGCCAGCAGCATGTCGACATCTTTCCAAGAGACC.

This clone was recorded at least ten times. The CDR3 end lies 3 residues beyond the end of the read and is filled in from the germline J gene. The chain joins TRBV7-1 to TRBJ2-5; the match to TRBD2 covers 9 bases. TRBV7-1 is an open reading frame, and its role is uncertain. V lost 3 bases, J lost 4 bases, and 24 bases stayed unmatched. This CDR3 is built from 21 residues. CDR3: CASSSRLPLAGEPRDRETQYF. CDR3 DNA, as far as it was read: TGTGCCAGCAGCTCCCGATTGCCCTTAGCGGGGGAACCAAGAGACCGAGAGACC.

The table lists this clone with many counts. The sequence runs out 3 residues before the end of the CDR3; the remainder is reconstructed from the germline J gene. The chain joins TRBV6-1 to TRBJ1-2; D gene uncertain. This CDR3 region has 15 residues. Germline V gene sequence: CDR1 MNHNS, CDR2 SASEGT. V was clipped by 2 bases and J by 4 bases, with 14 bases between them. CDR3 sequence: CASSESLTAPYGYTF. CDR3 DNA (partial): TGTGCCAGCAGTGAATCCCTTACAGCACCCTATGGC.

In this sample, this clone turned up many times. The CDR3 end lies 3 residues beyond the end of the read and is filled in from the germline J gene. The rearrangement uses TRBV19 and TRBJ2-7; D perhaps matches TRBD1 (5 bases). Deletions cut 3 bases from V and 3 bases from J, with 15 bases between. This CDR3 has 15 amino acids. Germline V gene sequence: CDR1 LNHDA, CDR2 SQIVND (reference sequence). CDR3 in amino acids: CASSMAGLSRYEQYF. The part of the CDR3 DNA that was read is TGTGCCAGTAGTATGGCAGGGCTCTCACGCTACGAG.

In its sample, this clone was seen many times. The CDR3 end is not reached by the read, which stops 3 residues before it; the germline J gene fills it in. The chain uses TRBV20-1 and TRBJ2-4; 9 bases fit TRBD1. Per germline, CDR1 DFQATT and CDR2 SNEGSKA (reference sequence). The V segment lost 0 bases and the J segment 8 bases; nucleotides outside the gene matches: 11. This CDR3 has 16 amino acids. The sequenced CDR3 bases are TGCAGTGCTAGAGATTTATGGCGTGACAGGGGGGACATT. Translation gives CSARDLWRDRGDI. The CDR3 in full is CSARDLWRDRGDIQYF.

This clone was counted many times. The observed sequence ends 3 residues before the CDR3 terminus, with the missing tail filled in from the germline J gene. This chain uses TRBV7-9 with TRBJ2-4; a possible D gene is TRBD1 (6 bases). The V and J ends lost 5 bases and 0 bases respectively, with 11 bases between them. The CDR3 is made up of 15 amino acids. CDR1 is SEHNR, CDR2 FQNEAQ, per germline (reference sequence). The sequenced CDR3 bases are TGTGCCAGCAGCCTGACAGGAGTAGCCAAAAACATT. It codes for CASSLTGVAKNI. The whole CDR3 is CASSLTGVAKNIQYF.

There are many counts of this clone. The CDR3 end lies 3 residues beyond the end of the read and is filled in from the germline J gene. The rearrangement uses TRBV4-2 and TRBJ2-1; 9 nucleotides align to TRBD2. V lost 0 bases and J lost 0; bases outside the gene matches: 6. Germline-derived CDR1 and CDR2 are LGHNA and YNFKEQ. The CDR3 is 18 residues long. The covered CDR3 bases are TGTGCCAGCAGCCAAGAACCCAGCGGGGGGCCCTCCTACAATGAG. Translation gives CASSQEPSGGPSYNE. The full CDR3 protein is CASSQEPSGGPSYNEQFF.

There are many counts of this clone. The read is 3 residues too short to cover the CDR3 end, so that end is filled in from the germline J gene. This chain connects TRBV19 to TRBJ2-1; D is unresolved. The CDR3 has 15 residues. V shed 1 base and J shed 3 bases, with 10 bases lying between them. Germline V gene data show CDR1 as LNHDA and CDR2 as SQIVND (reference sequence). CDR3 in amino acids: CASSIASQSYNEQFF. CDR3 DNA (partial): TGTGCCAGTAGTATAGCGAGTCAGAGCTACAATGAG.

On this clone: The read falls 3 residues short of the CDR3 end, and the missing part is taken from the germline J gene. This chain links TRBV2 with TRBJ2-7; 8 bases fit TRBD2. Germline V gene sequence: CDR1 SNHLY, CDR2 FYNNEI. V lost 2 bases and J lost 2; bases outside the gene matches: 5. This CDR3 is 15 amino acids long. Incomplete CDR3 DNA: TGTGCCAGCAGTGAATATGCGGGGGGTGCCTACGAG. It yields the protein CASSEYAGGAYE. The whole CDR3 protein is CASSEYAGGAYEQYF.

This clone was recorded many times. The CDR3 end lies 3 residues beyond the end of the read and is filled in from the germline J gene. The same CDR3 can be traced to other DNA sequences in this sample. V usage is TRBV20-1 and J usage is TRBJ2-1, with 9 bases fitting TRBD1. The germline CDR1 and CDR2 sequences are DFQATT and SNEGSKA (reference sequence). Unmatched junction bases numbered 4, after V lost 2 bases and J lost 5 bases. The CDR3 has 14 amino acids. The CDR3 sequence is CSARNRGRDNEQFF. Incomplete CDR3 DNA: TGCAGTGCTAGAAACAGGGGGCGAGACAATGAG.

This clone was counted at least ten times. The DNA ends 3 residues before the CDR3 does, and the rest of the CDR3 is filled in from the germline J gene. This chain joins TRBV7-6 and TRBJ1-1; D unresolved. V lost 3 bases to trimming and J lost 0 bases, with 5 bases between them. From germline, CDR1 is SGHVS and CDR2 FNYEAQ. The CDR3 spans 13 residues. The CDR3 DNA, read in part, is TGTGCCAGCAGCTTCCTATTGAACACTGAA. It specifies CASSFLLNTE. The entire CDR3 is CASSFLLNTEAFF.

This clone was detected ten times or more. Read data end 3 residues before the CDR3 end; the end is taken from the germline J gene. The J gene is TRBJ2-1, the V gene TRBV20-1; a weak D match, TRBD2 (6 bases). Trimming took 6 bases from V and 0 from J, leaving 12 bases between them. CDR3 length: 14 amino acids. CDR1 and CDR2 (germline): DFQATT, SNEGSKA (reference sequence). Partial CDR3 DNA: TGCAGTGCGGGACGGGGGAACTCCTACAATGAG. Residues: CSAGRGNSYNE. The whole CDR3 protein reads CSAGRGNSYNEQFF.